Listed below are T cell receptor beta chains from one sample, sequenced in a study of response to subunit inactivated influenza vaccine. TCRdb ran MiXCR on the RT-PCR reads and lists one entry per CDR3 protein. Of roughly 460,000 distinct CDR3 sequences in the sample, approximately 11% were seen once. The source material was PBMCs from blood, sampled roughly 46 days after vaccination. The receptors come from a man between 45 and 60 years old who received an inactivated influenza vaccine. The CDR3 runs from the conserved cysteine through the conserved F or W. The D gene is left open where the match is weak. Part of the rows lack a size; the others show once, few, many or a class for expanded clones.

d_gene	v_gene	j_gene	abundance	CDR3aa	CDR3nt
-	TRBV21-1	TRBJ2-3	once	CASSKLNPGENTDTQYF	TGTGCCAGCAGCAAATTGAACCCGGGGGAAAACACAGATACGCAGTATTTT
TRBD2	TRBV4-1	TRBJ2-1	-	CASSQDSSGRWNEQFF	TGCGCCAGCAGCCAAGATTCCAGCGGGAGATGGAATGAGCAGTTCTTC
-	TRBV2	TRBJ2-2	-	CASTIQNTGELFF	TGTGCCAGCACAATACAGAACACCGGGGAGCTGTTTTTT
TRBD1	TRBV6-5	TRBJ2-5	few	CASSYTGQGETQYF	TGTGCCAGCAGTTACACAGGACAGGGGGAGACCCAGTACTTC
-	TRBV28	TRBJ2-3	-	CASSLKASRIDITDTQYF	TGTGCCAGCAGTTTAAAGGCCAGTCGGATAGATATTACAGATACGCAGTATTTT
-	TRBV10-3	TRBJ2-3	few	CAISEQGSTDTQYF	TGTGCCATCAGTGAACAGGGTAGCACAGATACGCAGTATTTT
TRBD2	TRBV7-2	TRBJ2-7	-	CASSPGGGTYEQYF	TGTGCCAGCAGCCCCGGCGGGGGGACCTACGAGCAGTACTTC
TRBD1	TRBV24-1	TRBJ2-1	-	CATSDASGQAYNEQFF	TGTGCCACCAGTGATGCTTCGGGACAGGCCTACAATGAGCAGTTCTTC
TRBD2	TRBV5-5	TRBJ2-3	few	CASSRSTSGSITDTQYF	TGTGCCAGCAGCCGATCTACTAGCGGGAGTATCACAGATACGCAGTATTTT
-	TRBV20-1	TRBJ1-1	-	CSARSRAEAFF	TGCAGTGCTAGATCTCGGGCTGAAGCTTTCTTT
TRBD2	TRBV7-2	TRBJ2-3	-	CASSSLGTRVSDTQYF	TGTGCCAGCAGCTCACTCGGGACTAGAGTTTCAGATACGCAGTATTTT
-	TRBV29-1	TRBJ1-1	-	CSVEGTPNTEAFF	TGCAGCGTTGAAGGGACACCGAACACTGAAGCTTTCTTT
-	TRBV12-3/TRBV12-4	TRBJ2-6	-	CASRGTSSGANVLTF	TGTGCCAGCAGGGGGACTTCCTCTGGGGCCAACGTCCTGACTTTC
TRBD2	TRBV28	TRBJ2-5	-	CASSFREGPETQYF	TGTGCCAGCAGTTTCCGGGAGGGCCCCGAGACCCAGTACTTC
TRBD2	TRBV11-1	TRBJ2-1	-	CASSLPSGRFDSYNEQFF	TGTGCCAGCAGCTTACCGAGCGGGAGGTTCGACTCCTACAATGAGCAGTTCTTC
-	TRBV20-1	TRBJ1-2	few	CSARAIRQGDYGYTF	TGCAGTGCTAGAGCTATCCGGCAGGGAGACTATGGCTACACCTTC
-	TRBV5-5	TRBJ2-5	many	CASSMGGRNQETQYF	TGTGCCAGCAGCATGGGTGGACGGAACCAAGAGACCCAGTACTTC
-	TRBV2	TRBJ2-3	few	CASTRMDSLNTQYF	TGTGCCAGCACCCGAATGGACAGCCTAAATACGCAGTATTTT
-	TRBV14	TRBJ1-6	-	CASSPRQGTYNSPLHF	TGTGCCAGCAGCCCCCGGCAGGGTACCTATAATTCACCCCTCCACTTT
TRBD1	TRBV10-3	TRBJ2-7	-	CASKDRESPVEQYF	TGTGCCTCGAAGGACAGGGAGTCTCCCGTCGAGCAGTACTTC
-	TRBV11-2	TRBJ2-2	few	CASTRGASGELFF	TGTGCCAGCACCCGGGGGGCGTCCGGGGAGCTGTTTTTT
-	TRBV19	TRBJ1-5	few	CASNKKKEEVLSNQPQHF	TGTGCCAGTAACAAAAAAAAGGAGGAGGTCTTGAGCAATCAGCCCCAGCATTTT